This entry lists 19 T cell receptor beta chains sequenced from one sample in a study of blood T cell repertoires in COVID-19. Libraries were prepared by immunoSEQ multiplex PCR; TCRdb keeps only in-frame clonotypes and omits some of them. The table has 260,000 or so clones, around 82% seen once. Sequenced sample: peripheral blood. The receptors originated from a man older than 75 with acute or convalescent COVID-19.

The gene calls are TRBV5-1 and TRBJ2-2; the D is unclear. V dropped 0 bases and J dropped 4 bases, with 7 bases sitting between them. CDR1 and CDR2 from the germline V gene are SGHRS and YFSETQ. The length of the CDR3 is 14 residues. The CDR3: CASSLGLSTGELFF. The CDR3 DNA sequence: TGCGCCAGCAGCTTGGGACTTTCCACCGGGGAGCTGTTTTTT.

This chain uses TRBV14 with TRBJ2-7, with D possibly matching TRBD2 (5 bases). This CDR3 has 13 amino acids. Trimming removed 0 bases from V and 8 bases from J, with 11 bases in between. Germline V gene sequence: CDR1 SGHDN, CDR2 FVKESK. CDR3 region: CASSQESLAQQYF. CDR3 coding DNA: TGTGCCAGCAGCCAAGAGTCGCTAGCTCAGCAGTACTTC.

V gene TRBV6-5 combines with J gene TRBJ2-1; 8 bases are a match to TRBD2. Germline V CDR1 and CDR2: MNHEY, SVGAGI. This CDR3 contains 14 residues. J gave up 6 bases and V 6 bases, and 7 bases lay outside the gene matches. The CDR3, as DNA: TGTGCCAGCAGAGGCAGCGGGAGTTTCAATGAGCAGTTCTTC. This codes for CASRGSGSFNEQFF.

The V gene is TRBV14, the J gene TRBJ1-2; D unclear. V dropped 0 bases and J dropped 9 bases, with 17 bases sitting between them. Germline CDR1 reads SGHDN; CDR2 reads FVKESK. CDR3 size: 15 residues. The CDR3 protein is CASSQDLEDFGRYTF. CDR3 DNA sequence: TGTGCCAGCAGCCAAGATTTGGAGGATTTTGGTCGCTACACCTTC.

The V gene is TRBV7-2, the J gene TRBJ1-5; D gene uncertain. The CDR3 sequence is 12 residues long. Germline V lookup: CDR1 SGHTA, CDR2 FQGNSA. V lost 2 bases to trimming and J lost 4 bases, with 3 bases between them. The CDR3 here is CASSLPNQPQHF. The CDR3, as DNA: TGTGCCAGCAGCTTACCAAATCAGCCCCAGCATTTT.

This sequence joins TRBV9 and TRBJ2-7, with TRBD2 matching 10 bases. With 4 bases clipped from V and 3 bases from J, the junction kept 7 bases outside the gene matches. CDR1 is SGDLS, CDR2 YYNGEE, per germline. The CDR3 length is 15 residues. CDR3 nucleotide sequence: TGTGCCAGCAGCTTCGGGCCTAGCGGGAGCTACGAGCAGTACTTC. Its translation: CASSFGPSGSYEQYF.

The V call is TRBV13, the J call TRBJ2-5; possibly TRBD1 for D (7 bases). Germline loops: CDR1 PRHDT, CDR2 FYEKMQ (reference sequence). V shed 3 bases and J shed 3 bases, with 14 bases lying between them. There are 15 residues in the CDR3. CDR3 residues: CASSFLGRGEETQYF. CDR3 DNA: TGTGCCAGCAGCTTTTTGGGCAGGGGGGAAGAGACCCAGTACTTC.

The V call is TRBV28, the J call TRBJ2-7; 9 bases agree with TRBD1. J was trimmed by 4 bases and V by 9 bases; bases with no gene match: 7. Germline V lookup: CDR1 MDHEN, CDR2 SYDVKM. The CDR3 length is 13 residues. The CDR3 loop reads CARRQGGLYEQYF. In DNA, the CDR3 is TGTGCCAGGAGACAGGGGGGACTTTACGAGCAGTACTTC.

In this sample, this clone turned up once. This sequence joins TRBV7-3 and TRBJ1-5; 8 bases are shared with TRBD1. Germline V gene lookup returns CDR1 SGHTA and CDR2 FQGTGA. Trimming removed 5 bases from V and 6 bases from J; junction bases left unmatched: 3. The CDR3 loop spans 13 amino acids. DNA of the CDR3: TGTGCCAGCAGCATCGACAGGGGTCAGCCCCAGCATTTT. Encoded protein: CASSIDRGQPQHF.

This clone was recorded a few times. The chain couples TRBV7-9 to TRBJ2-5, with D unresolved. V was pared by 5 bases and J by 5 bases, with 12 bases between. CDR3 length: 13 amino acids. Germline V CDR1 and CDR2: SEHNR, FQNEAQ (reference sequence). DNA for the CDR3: TGTGCCAGCAGCCCCCGGAGTGGGGAGACCCAGTACTTC. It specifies CASSPRSGETQYF.

CDR3 bases: TGTGCCAGCAGTTCAACAGGGGATTTCCGATCACCCCTCCACTTT. Protein: CASSSTGDFRSPLHF. V is TRBV27 and J is TRBJ1-6, with TRBD1 matching over 7 bases. V dropped 4 bases and J dropped 10; count of bases not matched to a gene: 10. This CDR3 has 15 amino acids. CDR1 MNHEY and CDR2 SMNVEV come from the germline V gene (reference sequence).

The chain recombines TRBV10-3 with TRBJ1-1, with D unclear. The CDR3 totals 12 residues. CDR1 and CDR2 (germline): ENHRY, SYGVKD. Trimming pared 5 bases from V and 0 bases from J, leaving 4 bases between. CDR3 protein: CAISSLNTEAFF. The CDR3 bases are TGTGCCATCAGTAGCTTGAACACTGAAGCTTTCTTT.

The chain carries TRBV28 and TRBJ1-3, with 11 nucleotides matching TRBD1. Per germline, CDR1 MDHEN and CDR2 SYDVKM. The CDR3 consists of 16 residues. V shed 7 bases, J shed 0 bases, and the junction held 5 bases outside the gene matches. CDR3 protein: CASKGQGAYSGNTIYF. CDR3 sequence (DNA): TGTGCCAGCAAAGGACAGGGGGCCTACTCTGGAAACACCATATATTTT.

In nucleotides, the CDR3 is TGCGCCAGCCGCGACAGGTACAATGAGCAGTTCTTC. Protein: CASRDRYNEQFF. The chain couples TRBV23-1 to TRBJ2-1; D possibly corresponds to TRBD1 (6 bases). TRBV23-1 counts as an open reading frame of uncertain function. Trimming took 8 bases from V and 4 from J, leaving 9 bases between them. CDR3 length equals 12 residues.

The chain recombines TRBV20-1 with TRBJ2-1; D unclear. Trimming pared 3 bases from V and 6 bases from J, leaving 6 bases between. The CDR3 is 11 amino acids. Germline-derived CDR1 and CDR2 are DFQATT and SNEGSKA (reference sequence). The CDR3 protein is CSARSFNEQFF. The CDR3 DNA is TGCAGTGCTAGGAGTTTCAATGAGCAGTTCTTC.

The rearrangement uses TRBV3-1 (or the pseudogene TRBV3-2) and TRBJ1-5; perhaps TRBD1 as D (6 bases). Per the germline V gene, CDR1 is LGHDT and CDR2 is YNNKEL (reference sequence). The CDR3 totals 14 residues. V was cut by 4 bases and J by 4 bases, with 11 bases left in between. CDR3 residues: CASSLGRGNQPQHF. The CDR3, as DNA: TGTGCCAGCAGCCTAGGCAGGGGAAATCAGCCCCAGCATTTT.

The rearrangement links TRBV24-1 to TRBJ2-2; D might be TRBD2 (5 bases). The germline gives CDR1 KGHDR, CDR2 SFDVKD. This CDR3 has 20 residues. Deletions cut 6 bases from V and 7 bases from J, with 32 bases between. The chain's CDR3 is CATSSQAFEPKTRGFGELFF. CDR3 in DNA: TGTGCCACCAGTTCCCAGGCGTTCGAACCGAAAACAAGAGGGTTCGGGGAGCTGTTTTTT.

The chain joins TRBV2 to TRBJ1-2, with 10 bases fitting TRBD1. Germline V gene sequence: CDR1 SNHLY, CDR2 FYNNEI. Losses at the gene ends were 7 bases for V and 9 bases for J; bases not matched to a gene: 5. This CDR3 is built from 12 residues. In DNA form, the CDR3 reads TGTGCCAGCATGGGGACAGGGGTTAGCTACACCTTC. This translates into CASMGTGVSYTF.

This CDR3 reads CASSWTGGVGELFF. In DNA, the CDR3 is TGTGCCAGCAGCTGGACAGGAGGTGTCGGGGAGCTGTTTTTT. V is TRBV7-9 and J is TRBJ2-2; 7 nucleotides align to TRBD1. There are 14 residues in the CDR3. V was pared by 4 bases and J by 7 bases, with 6 bases of the junction left unmatched. The V gene's germline CDR1 is SEHNR and CDR2 FQNEAQ (reference sequence).